This is a list of T cell receptor beta chains from one sample in a study of T cell responses to AZD1222 COVID-19 vaccine. Here immunoSEQ multiplex PCR was the method, and the copy in TCRdb shows in-frame clones only, minus some. The data contain about 130,000 clones, roughly 86% of them singletons. This specimen consisted of peripheral blood, obtained on day 0 of AZD1222 vaccination. These receptors all come from an adult in good health. Both conserved end residues are part of each CDR3. The order of the fields is V gene, J gene, CDR3 protein.

TRBV2,TRBJ1-1,CASSPRTGDGEAFF
TRBV27,TRBJ2-7,CASSPRTSTSPYEQYF
TRBV9,TRBJ1-3,CASTPFAGGDAGNTIYF
TRBV5-1,TRBJ1-1,CASSLETGFPSVGDF
TRBV7-9,TRBJ2-1,CASSQWDEQFF
TRBV5-3,TRBJ1-1,CARSLEGVGNTEAFF
TRBV19,TRBJ2-3,CASRGSGNTDTQYF
TRBV29-1,TRBJ1-1,CSVEAENTEAFF
TRBV19,TRBJ1-4,CASSIVGSRNEKLFF
TRBV2,TRBJ2-2,CASSEDRVPDGELFF
TRBV11-2,TRBJ1-3,CASSALNRGPGNTIYF
TRBV3-1/TRBV3-2,TRBJ1-2,CASSQDVRGNYGYTF
TRBV12-3/TRBV12-4,TRBJ1-1,CASSLLDSTEAFF
TRBV11-2,TRBJ2-3,CASSWNAGESDTQYF
TRBV2,TRBJ1-2,CASSEGWGGYGYIF
TRBV13,TRBJ2-5,CASSLGSSQETQYF
TRBV19,TRBJ1-2,CASSGSGLGYGYTF
TRBV7-9,TRBJ1-1,CASSFIPGQGTNTEAFF
TRBV7-8,TRBJ1-5,CASSSSPTGGRSSNQPQHF
TRBV18,TRBJ2-5,CASSPKGGQETQYF
TRBV19,TRBJ2-1,CASSAGVSAVF
TRBV7-9,TRBJ2-2,CASSRYRGGNTGELFF
TRBV6-2/TRBV6-3,TRBJ2-1,CASSTPGVSNEQFF
TRBV27,TRBJ2-1,CASSQYNEQFF
TRBV6-5,TRBJ2-5,CASSSAGTPQETQYF
TRBV7-3,TRBJ1-6,CASSLRQGGTLHF
TRBV6-4,TRBJ2-4,CASSVGPSASRGKNIQYF
TRBV5-6,TRBJ2-1,CASSLGQGRNEQFF
TRBV10-3,TRBJ1-1,CAIRRQGANVDTEAFF
TRBV19,TRBJ2-3,CASRASHTDTQYF
TRBV16,TRBJ2-7,CASSLTGPSYEQYF
TRBV18,TRBJ1-1,CASSLTENTEAFF
TRBV4-2,TRBJ1-2,CASSQAGGRYGYTF
TRBV5-1,TRBJ1-1,CASSSQGGMNTEAFF
TRBV4-1,TRBJ2-1,CASSQGEGGHAFNEQFF
TRBV9,TRBJ2-5,CASSVGRREQGETQYF
TRBV18,TRBJ2-3,CASSPPSGSTDTQYF
TRBV10-3,TRBJ1-2,CATRLVGYTF
TRBV5-1,TRBJ1-1,CASSLAQGYTEAFF
TRBV4-1,TRBJ2-3,CASSQLGLAPDTQYF
TRBV9,TRBJ2-3,CASSGTGLSTDTQYF
TRBV9,TRBJ1-2,CASSVGGAGNYGYTF
TRBV5-6,TRBJ1-5,CASSSRRTGTGAQPQHF
TRBV6-5,TRBJ1-1,CASSYSLPGTEAFF
TRBV6-5,TRBJ1-2,CASSYSGQGKVTF
TRBV2,TRBJ2-6,CASSDLWGAGPGANVLTF
TRBV28,TRBJ2-1,CASGLGLNEQFF
TRBV28,TRBJ1-2,CASSLADERGYTF
TRBV11-3,TRBJ2-7,CASSPGAGQGYEQYF
TRBV10-3,TRBJ2-5,CAIRLTSVETQYF
TRBV7-2,TRBJ2-7,CASSLAQGYEQYF
TRBV20-1,TRBJ2-1,CSASSRTHNEQFF
TRBV7-2,TRBJ1-1,CASSLVIFGGNTEAFF
TRBV29-1,TRBJ1-1,CSVDGGENTEAFF
TRBV9,TRBJ2-5,CASSPRTGEWLETQYF
TRBV30,TRBJ2-3,CAWALGQGAPDTQYF
TRBV9,TRBJ2-5,CASSVAVSGETQYF
TRBV3-1/TRBV3-2,TRBJ2-1,CASSQDHYNEQFF